A selection of T cell receptor beta chains follows, all from one sample in a study of T cell responses to AZD1222 COVID-19 vaccine. Here immunoSEQ multiplex PCR was the method, and the copy in TCRdb shows in-frame clones only, minus some. The sample includes under 200,000 clones, about 90% of them seen just once. The starting material was peripheral blood, obtained on day 0 of MenACWY control vaccination. The source is an adult in good health. The CDR3 runs from the conserved cysteine through the conserved F or W. A D gene is named only where the DNA matches it firmly. The listing skips clone size in some rows; elsewhere it reads once, few, many or a size class.

v_call: TRBV5-1
clone_size: NA
d_call: TRBD2
j_call: TRBJ2-2
cdr3_nt: TGCGCCAGCAGCTTGTCTAGGACTAGCGGTACCGGGGAGCTGTTTTTT
cdr3_aa: CASSLSRTSGTGELFF

v_call: TRBV11-2
clone_size: NA
d_call: NA
j_call: TRBJ1-1
cdr3_nt: TGTGCCAGCAGCTTAGAGGGGGAGGAGGACACTGAAGCTTTCTTT
cdr3_aa: CASSLEGEEDTEAFF

v_call: TRBV9
clone_size: many
d_call: NA
j_call: TRBJ1-2
cdr3_nt: TGTGCCAGCACTCCGGGACCTAACTATGGCTACACCTTC
cdr3_aa: CASTPGPNYGYTF

v_call: TRBV2
clone_size: NA
d_call: TRBD2
j_call: TRBJ2-5
cdr3_nt: TGTGCCAGCAGTGATGGCTCGGGAGGGCAGCGGGAGACCCAGTACTTC
cdr3_aa: CASSDGSGGQRETQYF

v_call: TRBV9
clone_size: NA
d_call: TRBD2
j_call: TRBJ2-3
cdr3_nt: TGTGCCAGCAGCGTAGTAGGACTAGCGGGAGGGGCAGATACGCAGTATTTT
cdr3_aa: CASSVVGLAGGADTQYF

v_call: TRBV2
clone_size: NA
d_call: TRBD2
j_call: TRBJ2-1
cdr3_nt: TGTGCCAGCAGTGAAGGGCTAGCGGGAGGAAATGAGCAGTTCTTC
cdr3_aa: CASSEGLAGGNEQFF

v_call: TRBV30
clone_size: few
d_call: TRBD1
j_call: TRBJ1-1
cdr3_nt: TGTGCCTGGAGCCGGACAGTGGGACAGATGACTGAAGCTTTCTTT
cdr3_aa: CAWSRTVGQMTEAFF

v_call: TRBV20-1
clone_size: once
d_call: TRBD1
j_call: TRBJ1-1
cdr3_nt: TGCAGTGCTAGGCTGACAGGGGAAGCTTTCTTT
cdr3_aa: CSARLTGEAFF

v_call: TRBV6-2/TRBV6-3
clone_size: once
d_call: TRBD2
j_call: TRBJ2-1
cdr3_nt: TGTGCCAGCAGTTACGGGCTAGCGGGACCCCACTACAATGAGCAGTTCTTC
cdr3_aa: CASSYGLAGPHYNEQFF

v_call: TRBV6-4
clone_size: NA
d_call: NA
j_call: TRBJ1-1
cdr3_nt: TGTGCCAGCAGTAAAGAAGGTAACACTGAAGCTTTCTTT
cdr3_aa: CASSKEGNTEAFF

v_call: TRBV6-5
clone_size: NA
d_call: NA
j_call: TRBJ1-2
cdr3_nt: TGTGCCAGCCCAGGCGACTATGGCTACACCTTC
cdr3_aa: CASPGDYGYTF

v_call: TRBV10-3
clone_size: NA
d_call: TRBD1
j_call: TRBJ1-4
cdr3_nt: TGTGCCATCAGTGAAAGGGGGCCTAATGAAAAACTGTTTTTT
cdr3_aa: CAISERGPNEKLFF

v_call: TRBV19
clone_size: NA
d_call: NA
j_call: TRBJ1-5
cdr3_nt: TGTGCCAGTAGTATAGACTCAACAGAACATCAGCCCCAGCATTTT
cdr3_aa: CASSIDSTEHQPQHF

v_call: TRBV2
clone_size: NA
d_call: NA
j_call: TRBJ1-3
cdr3_nt: TGTGCCACCACACCTCAACGGGTACCTGGAAACACCATATATTTT
cdr3_aa: CATTPQRVPGNTIYF

v_call: TRBV12-5
clone_size: NA
d_call: NA
j_call: TRBJ2-4
cdr3_nt: TGTGCTAGTGGTTTGAGTCCCCCTAACTGGGCCAAAAACATTCAGTACTTC
cdr3_aa: CASGLSPPNWAKNIQYF

v_call: TRBV5-1
clone_size: NA
d_call: TRBD1
j_call: TRBJ2-7
cdr3_nt: TGCGCCAGCAGCGCCTCCGGGACAGGGCCCTACGAGCAGTACTTC
cdr3_aa: CASSASGTGPYEQYF